One and the same sample provided the 15 T cell receptor beta chains below, sequenced in a study of regulatory T cells in long-lasting Graves disease. The time point: newly diagnosed GD, antithyroid drugs for less than 3 months. PBMC-derived RNA was used for the TCR library. CDR3-region Arm-PCR and iRepertoire HTBI primers produced the TCR beta libraries. TCRdb re-derived calls from the multiplex PCR reads in MiXCR, one entry per CDR3 protein. The sample includes roughly 500,000 distinct CDR3 sequences, approximately 12% of them seen just once. This sample also appeared in a second study, on T cells in Graves' hyperthyroidism and ophthalmopathy.

Sequencing was performed on peripheral blood mononuclear cells (PBMCs), taken at new diagnosis, from a patient treated with antithyroid drugs. These receptors came from a man aged 30 to 39 with Graves disease.

This clonotype was detected a few times. This chain links TRBV5-1 with TRBJ2-5; D not certain. V lost 1 base and J lost 1, with 11 bases in between. From germline, CDR1 is SGHRS and CDR2 YFSETQ. CDR3 size: 15 residues. CDR3 amino acids: CASSLSRRFQETQYF. The CDR3 DNA sequence: TGCGCCAGCAGCTTGTCTCGACGGTTCCAAGAGACCCAGTACTTC.

This clonotype was counted many times. The rearrangement uses TRBV29-1 and TRBJ2-1; no clear D gene. V lost 5 bases to trimming and J lost 5 bases, with 7 bases between them. Germline assignment: CDR1 SQVTM and CDR2 ANQGSEA. The CDR3 sequence is 11 residues long. As DNA, the CDR3 is TGCAGCGTTTGCCCCGACAATGAGCAGTTCTTC. Amino acid sequence: CSVCPDNEQFF.

This clonotype was found many times. The J gene is TRBJ1-1, the V gene TRBV6-1, with a possible D match to TRBD1 (5 bases). V lost 5 bases, J lost 4 bases, and 14 bases lay in between. The CDR3 is made up of 14 amino acids. The germline CDR1 and CDR2 sequences are MNHNS and SASEGT. CDR3 sequence reads: CASSRRGFGTEAFF. CDR3 DNA: TGTGCCAGCAGTCGAAGGGGTTTTGGCACTGAAGCTTTCTTT.

This clonotype was recorded at least ten times. The chain combines TRBV6-5 with TRBJ1-4, with TRBD1 matching 7 bases. CDR3 size: 16 residues. V shed 0 bases, J shed 4 bases, and the junction held 5 bases outside the gene matches. CDR1 is MNHEY and CDR2 is SVGAGI in the germline V gene. The CDR3 protein is CASSYSIQGGNEKLFF. The CDR3 DNA follows: TGTGCCAGCAGTTACTCTATCCAGGGGGGTAATGAAAAACTGTTTTTT.

V is TRBV20-1 and J is TRBJ1-2; D perhaps matches TRBD1 (5 bases). Germline assignment: CDR1 DFQATT and CDR2 SNEGSKA (reference sequence). The CDR3 totals 14 residues. V was cut by 2 bases and J by 5 bases, with 15 bases left in between. CDR3 residues: CSARNQGVGYGYTF. DNA for the CDR3: TGCAGTGCTAGAAATCAAGGGGTTGGGTATGGCTACACCTTC.

This clonotype was picked up many times. V is TRBV20-1 and J is TRBJ2-1; TRBD2 aligns across 16 bases. Germline V gene lookup returns CDR1 DFQATT and CDR2 SNEGSKA (reference sequence). This CDR3 has 17 residues. The ends lost 5 bases at V and 2 bases at J; junction bases unmatched: 6. The CDR3 coding sequence is TGCAGTGCTGCGGGACTAGCGGGAGGGGGCACCTACAATGAGCAGTTCTTC. It is translated as CSAAGLAGGGTYNEQFF.

Turning to this clonotype: A read error may explain this, as a much larger clone is one base away. The chain carries TRBV7-9 and TRBJ2-1, with a weak D call TRBD2 (5 bases). The CDR3 length is 14 residues. V shed 4 bases and J shed 5 bases, with 12 bases lying between them. Per germline, CDR1 SEHNR and CDR2 FQNEAQ (reference sequence). In DNA form, the CDR3 reads TGTGCCAGCAGCTCCAGCTCGAGGGACAATGAGCAGTTCTTC. Its translation is CASSSSSRDNEQFF.

The chain combines TRBV9 with TRBJ2-3; D call uncertain. The V end lost 0 bases, the J end lost 3 bases, and 11 bases lay between the germline ends. CDR1 SGDLS and CDR2 YYNGEE come from the germline V gene. The CDR3 runs 15 residues. The CDR3 region is CASSVDGLRTDTQYF. The CDR3 nucleotides read TGTGCCAGCAGCGTAGACGGCCTCCGGACAGATACGCAGTATTTT.

This clonotype was found many times. Compared with germline, one end of the junction differs, possibly owing to a read error. The rearrangement uses TRBV11-2 and TRBJ2-3; D is unresolved. Germline loops: CDR1 SGHAT, CDR2 FQNNGV. There are 14 residues in the CDR3. CDR3 loop: CASSLDGVKDTQYF. CDR3 in DNA: TGTGCCAGCAGCCTAGATGGCGTCAAAGATACGCAGTATTTT.

This clonotype has ten or more counts. This chain connects TRBV2 to TRBJ1-2, with D possibly TRBD1 on 5 matching bases. Per the germline V gene, CDR1 is SNHLY and CDR2 is FYNNEI. The CDR3 consists of 12 residues. Trimming shortened V by 6 bases and J by 8 bases, and 13 bases separated the two germline ends. CDR3: CASRQDIDGYTF. The CDR3, as DNA: TGTGCCAGCAGACAGGATATCGACGGCTACACCTTC. Full variable domain (outside the CDR3, taken from reference TRBV2 and TRBJ1-2): EPEVTQTPSHQVTQMGQEVILRCVPISNHLYFYWYRQILGQKVEFLVSFYNNEISEKSEIFDDQFSVERPDGSNFTLKIRSTKLEDSAMYFCASRQDIDGYTFGSGTRLTVV.

The chain links TRBV3-1 to TRBJ2-5; 9 positions agree with TRBD2. Germline V gives CDR1 LGHDT, CDR2 YNNKEL (reference sequence). The CDR3 runs 15 residues. After removal of 6 bases from V and 5 bases from J, the junction contained 10 bases not matched to a gene. CDR3 protein: CASSLAGSTRETQYF. CDR3 in DNA: TGTGCCAGCAGTCTAGCGGGATCTACGAGGGAGACCCAGTACTTC.

As concerns this clonotype: One base separates it from a far larger clone, so it is likely a read error. J is TRBJ2-1 and V is TRBV27, with 10 positions matching TRBD2. V gave up 5 bases and J gave up 2 bases; unmatched junction bases: 6. The V gene's germline CDR1 is MNHEY and CDR2 SMNVEV (reference sequence). CDR3 length equals 16 residues. In DNA form, the CDR3 reads TGTGCCAGCAGTATCCTAAGCGGGAGGGCCTACAATGAGCAGTTCTTC. It is translated as CASSILSGRAYNEQFF.

The chain joins TRBV30 to TRBJ2-6; no firm D call. Germline values: CDR1 GTSNPN, CDR2 SVGIG (reference sequence). Trimming shortened V by 4 bases and J by 4 bases, and 14 bases separated the two germline ends. The CDR3 loop spans 15 amino acids. The CDR3 bases are TGTGCCTGGAACAATGAAGGGTACGGGGCCAACGTCCTGACTTTC. Translated: CAWNNEGYGANVLTF.

For this clonotype: A much larger clone sits a single nucleotide away, making a read error possible. The rearrangement links TRBV12-3 or TRBV12-4 to TRBJ2-5, with 8 nucleotides matching TRBD2. The length of the CDR3 is 16 residues. As DNA, the CDR3 is TGTGCCAGCAGCCCTATCCCCGGGGGGGGCGCGGAGACCCAGCACTTC. Amino acids: CASSPIPGGGAETQHF.

In this sample, this clonotype turned up a few times. The DNA for the CDR3 is TGTGCCAGCAAACCTAGCGGGAGTTTGGATGAGCAGTTCTTC. As protein: CASKPSGSLDEQFF. V and J are TRBV12-3 or TRBV12-4 and TRBJ2-1; 10 bases fit TRBD2. Trimming took 7 bases from V and 8 from J; bases not matched to a gene: 8. The CDR3 extends over 14 amino acids.